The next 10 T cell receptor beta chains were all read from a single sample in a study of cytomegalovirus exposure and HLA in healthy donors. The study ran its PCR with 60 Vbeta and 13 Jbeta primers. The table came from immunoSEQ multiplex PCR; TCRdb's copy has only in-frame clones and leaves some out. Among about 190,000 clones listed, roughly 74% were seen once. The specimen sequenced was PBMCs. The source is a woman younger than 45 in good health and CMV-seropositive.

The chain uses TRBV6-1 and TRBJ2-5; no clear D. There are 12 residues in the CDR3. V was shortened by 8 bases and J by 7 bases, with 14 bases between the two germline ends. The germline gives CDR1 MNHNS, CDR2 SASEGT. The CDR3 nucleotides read TGTGCCAGCTTCGGTCCTGGCGGGACCCAGTACTTC. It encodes CASFGPGGTQYF.

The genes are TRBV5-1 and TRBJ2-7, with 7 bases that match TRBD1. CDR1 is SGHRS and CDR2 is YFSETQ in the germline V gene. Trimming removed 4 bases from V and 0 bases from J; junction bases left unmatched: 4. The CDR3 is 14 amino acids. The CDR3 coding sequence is TGCGCCAGCAGCCCACGGGACAGCTCCTACGAGCAGTACTTC. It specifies CASSPRDSSYEQYF.

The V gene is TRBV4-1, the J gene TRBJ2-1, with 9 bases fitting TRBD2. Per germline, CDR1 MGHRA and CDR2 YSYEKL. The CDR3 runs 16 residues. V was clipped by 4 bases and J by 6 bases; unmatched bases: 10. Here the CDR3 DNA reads TGCGCCAGCAGCCGGACCGACAGTAGCGGGGGCAATGAGCAGTTCTTC. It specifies CASSRTDSSGGNEQFF.

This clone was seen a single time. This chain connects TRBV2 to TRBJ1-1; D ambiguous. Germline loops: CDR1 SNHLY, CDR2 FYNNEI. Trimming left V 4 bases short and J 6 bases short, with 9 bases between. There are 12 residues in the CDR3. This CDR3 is CASSGGGPEAFF. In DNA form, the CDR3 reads TGTGCCAGCAGTGGAGGCGGGCCTGAAGCTTTCTTT.

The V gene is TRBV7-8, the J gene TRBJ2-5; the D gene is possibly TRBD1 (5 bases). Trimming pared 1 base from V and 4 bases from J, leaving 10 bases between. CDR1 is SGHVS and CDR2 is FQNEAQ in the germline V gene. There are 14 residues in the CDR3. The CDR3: CASSLVGQGETQYF. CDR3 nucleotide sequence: TGTGCCAGCAGCTTAGTGGGGCAGGGAGAGACCCAGTACTTC.

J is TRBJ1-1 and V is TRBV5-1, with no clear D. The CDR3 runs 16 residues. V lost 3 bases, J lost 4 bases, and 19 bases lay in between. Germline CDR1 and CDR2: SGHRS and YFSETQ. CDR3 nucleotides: TGCGCCAGCAGCTCCGGTGGAGGCGCGGTAGGCACTGAAGCTTTCTTT. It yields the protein CASSSGGGAVGTEAFF.

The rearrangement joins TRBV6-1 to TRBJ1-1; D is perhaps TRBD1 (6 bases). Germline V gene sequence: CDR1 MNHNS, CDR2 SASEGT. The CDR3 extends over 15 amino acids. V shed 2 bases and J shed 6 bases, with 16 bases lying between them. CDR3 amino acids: CASSEISRGSAEAFF. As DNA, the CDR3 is TGTGCCAGCAGTGAAATTAGTAGGGGGTCAGCTGAAGCTTTCTTT.

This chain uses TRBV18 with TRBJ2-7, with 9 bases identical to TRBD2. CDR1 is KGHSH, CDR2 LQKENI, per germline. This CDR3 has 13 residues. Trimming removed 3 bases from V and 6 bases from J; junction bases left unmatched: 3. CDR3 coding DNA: TGTGCCAGCTCACCTAGCGGGAGAGTCGAGCAGTACTTC. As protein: CASSPSGRVEQYF.

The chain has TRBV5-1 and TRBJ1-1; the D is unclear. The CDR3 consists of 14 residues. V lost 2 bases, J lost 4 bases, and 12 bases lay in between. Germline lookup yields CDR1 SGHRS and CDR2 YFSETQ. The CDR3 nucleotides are TGCGCCAGCAGCTTAGGAGGGTCTCTCACTGAAGCTTTCTTT. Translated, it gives CASSLGGSLTEAFF.

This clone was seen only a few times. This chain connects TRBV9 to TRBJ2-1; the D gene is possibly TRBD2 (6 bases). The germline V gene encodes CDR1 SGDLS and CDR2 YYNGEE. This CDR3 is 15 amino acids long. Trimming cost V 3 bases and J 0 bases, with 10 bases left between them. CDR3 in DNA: TGTGCCAGCAGCGCTGGGACTGTCTCCTACAATGAGCAGTTCTTC. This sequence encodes CASSAGTVSYNEQFF.